This record covers a single T cell receptor (beta chain). Its matching antigen is unknown. The data belong to a study of cytomegalovirus exposure and HLA in healthy donors. As for the study in general: Unique TCR beta sequences numbering some 120 million came from about 179 million T cells in an earlier analysis. Broader study findings: Later analysis showed TCR association rates varying by HLA locus, highest for DRB1 and lowest for HLA-C. A later analysis linked 15,000 to 20,000 TCR beta sequences to HLA alleles at 0.05 false discovery rate. Later on, an analysis found that several of the most significant clusters appeared to be linked to common viral pathogens, which included parvovirus B19.

CDR1 is LNHDA and CDR2 is SQIVND in the germline V gene (reference sequence). After removal of 3 bases from V and 9 bases from J, the junction contained 8 bases not matched to a gene. This CDR3 has 15 amino acids. PCR employed 60 Vbeta and 13 Jbeta primers. The table came from immunoSEQ multiplex PCR; TCRdb's copy has only in-frame clones and leaves some out. This table holds more than 130,000 clones, 73% found once. The sample consisted of PBMCs. The chain employs TRBV19 and TRBJ2-1; 10 nucleotides agree with TRBD2. The receptor was isolated from a human donor in good health. In nucleotides, the CDR3 is TGTGCCAGTAGTATGAGCGGGAGGGCCTGGGGTGAGCAGTTCTTC. Its translation: CASSMSGRAWGEQFF.